A selection of T cell receptor beta chains follows, all from one sample in a study of cytomegalovirus exposure and HLA in healthy donors. Sequencing used immunoSEQ multiplex PCR; TCRdb keeps in-frame clones, though not all of them. The sample has roughly 74,000 clones, about 79% seen once; the top ten hold 1.5% to 2%. The sample taken for sequencing was PBMCs. The origin of the receptors is a man aged 40-49 years in good health and CMV-seronegative. CDR3s leave out the opening cysteine and the closing phenylalanine or tryptophan. The order of the fields is V gene, CDR3 length, CDR3 protein.

TRBV5-4,10,ASSAPPSEQY
TRBV13,13,ASSFRGGPGDTQY
TRBV18,11,ASSPGEADTQY
TRBV7-9,14,ASSLGGSGSPYEQY
TRBV7-2,12,ASSPGQGRLGLF
TRBV11-1,15,ASSLVGPGTGSYEQY
TRBV18,13,ASSLAGTSTDTQY
TRBV29-1,13,SVILQTGGRETQY
TRBV5-1,12,ASSSTGRSYEQY
TRBV7-2,12,ASSLGDRSYEQY
TRBV19,15,ASSIGAGYSGANVLT
TRBV6-5,12,ASSYSGGIGELF
TRBV12-5,14,ASGLVMDWDTGELF
TRBV14,15,ASSPQGALSSYNEQF
TRBV5-1,11,ASSHGQGGEQF